Below are 18 T cell receptor beta chains sequenced from a single sample in a study of shared clonotypes between healthy human individuals. Produced via immunoSEQ multiplex PCR; TCRdb's table is partial and in-frame only. In the table there are about 600,000 clones, roughly four fifths of which are singletons. Sequencing was done on a sample of PBMCs. The receptors derive from a woman in her forties in good health. Some clones in this sample may be carry-over from other donors' samples.

The gene calls are TRBV7-9 and TRBJ1-2; 11 nucleotides line up with TRBD1. CDR3 size: 19 residues. With 6 bases clipped from V and 4 bases from J, the junction kept 19 bases outside the gene matches. Per the germline V gene, CDR1 is SEHNR and CDR2 is FQNEAQ (reference sequence). The chain's CDR3 is CASSSNYLDRGPFSYGYTF. The CDR3 DNA follows: TGTGCCAGCAGTTCCAATTACTTGGACAGGGGGCCCTTTAGCTATGGCTACACCTTC.

This clone was observed a single time. The V call is TRBV5-4, the J call TRBJ2-7; D may be TRBD2 (5 bases). CDR3 size: 14 residues. V was pared by 0 bases and J by 2 bases, with 9 bases between. The germline V gene encodes CDR1 SGHNT and CDR2 YYREEE (reference sequence). The CDR3 region has the DNA TGTGCCAGCAGCTTGGGGGCCGGGACCTACGAGCAGTACTTC. Translating gives CASSLGAGTYEQYF.

Only one count was recorded for this clone. The chain recombines TRBV5-1 with TRBJ1-4, with D perhaps matching TRBD1 (6 bases). Trimming removed 6 bases at V and 9 bases at J, with 21 bases between. Germline CDR1 and CDR2: SGHRS and YFSETQ. The CDR3 runs to 15 residues. The CDR3 protein is CASMTGGQGRKKLFF. CDR3 bases: TGCGCCAGCATGACCGGGGGACAAGGACGAAAAAAACTGTTTTTT. Supplemented by reference TRBV5-1 and TRBJ1-4, the full variable domain reads KAGVTQTPRYLIKTRGQQVTLSCSPISGHRSVSWYQQTPGQGLQFLFEYFSETQRNKGNFPGRFSGRQFSNSRSEMNVSTLELGDSALYLCASMTGGQGRKKLFFGSGTQLSVL.

This chain links TRBV18 with TRBJ2-2; 12 bases are shared with TRBD2. From germline, CDR1 is KGHSH and CDR2 LQKENI. The V segment lost 3 bases and the J segment 5 bases; nucleotides outside the gene matches: 10. This CDR3 is 18 amino acids long. For the CDR3, the DNA is TGTGCCAGCTCACCCTTGACTAGCGGGAGTTCCCCAACCGGGGAGCTGTTTTTT. Translated, it gives CASSPLTSGSSPTGELFF. Filled out from reference TRBV18 and TRBJ2-2, the complete variable domain reads NAGVMQNPRHLVRRRGQEARLRCSPMKGHSHVYWYRQLPEEGLKFMVYLQKENIIDESGMPKERFSAEFPKEGPSILRIQQVVRGDSAAYFCASSPLTSGSSPTGELFFGEGSRLTVL.

The chain has TRBV11-2 and TRBJ2-3; TRBD2 aligns across 8 bases. The V segment lost 5 bases and the J segment 0 bases; nucleotides outside the gene matches: 10. CDR3 length: 17 residues. Germline V gene data show CDR1 as SGHAT and CDR2 as FQNNGV. The CDR3 spells CASSMLRLASSTDTQYF. The CDR3 DNA reads TGTGCCAGCAGCATGCTTAGACTAGCGTCTAGCACAGATACGCAGTATTTT. Using reference TRBV11-2 and TRBJ2-3 for the parts outside the CDR3, the full variable domain is EAGVAQSPRYKIIEKRQSVAFWCNPISGHATLYWYQQILGQGPKLLIQFQNNGVVDDSQLPKDRFSAERLKGVDSTLKIQPAKLEDSAVYLCASSMLRLASSTDTQYFGPGTRLTVL.

The rearrangement links TRBV4-1 to TRBJ2-3, with D uncertain. Germline CDR1 reads MGHRA; CDR2 reads YSYEKL. This CDR3 has 15 amino acids. Trimming left V 0 bases short and J 1 base short, with 8 bases between. For the CDR3, the DNA is TGCGCCAGCAGCCAAGAGGCCATTCGCACAGATACGCAGTATTTT. It is translated as CASSQEAIRTDTQYF.

The chain employs TRBV28 and TRBJ2-2, with TRBD1 matching over 8 bases. The ends lost 5 bases at V and 7 bases at J; junction bases unmatched: 9. Germline CDR1 and CDR2: MDHEN and SYDVKM. The CDR3 covers 15 residues. The CDR3 DNA reads TGTGCCAGCAGTGAACAGGACAGGGACGACGGGGAGCTGTTTTTT. Protein: CASSEQDRDDGELFF.

The rearrangement links TRBV7-6 to TRBJ1-3, with D perhaps TRBD1 (5 bases). CDR3 length equals 16 residues. Per germline, CDR1 SGHVS and CDR2 FNYEAQ. Between the trimmed V and J ends, which lost 1 base and 0 bases, there was a span of 10 bases. DNA for the CDR3: TGTGCCAGCAGCTTAGGGGACGCAACCTCTGGAAACACCATATATTTT. Translating gives CASSLGDATSGNTIYF. The full variable domain, with the rest looked up from reference TRBV7-6 and TRBJ1-3, is GAGVSQSPRYKVTKRGQDVALRCDPISGHVSLYWYRQALGQGPEFLTYFNYEAQQDKSGLPNDRFSAERPEGSISTLTIQRTEQRDSAMYRCASSLGDATSGNTIYFGEGSWLTVV.

The chain has TRBV5-4 and TRBJ1-2, with D hard to call. Trimming removed 6 bases from V and 0 bases from J, with 12 bases in between. Germline loops: CDR1 SGHNT, CDR2 YYREEE (reference sequence). CDR3 size: 14 residues. Here the CDR3 DNA reads TGTGCCAGCACCCGACTCCAGTCTAACTATGGCTACACCTTC. Its protein is CASTRLQSNYGYTF.

The rearrangement links TRBV28 to TRBJ1-5, with a tentative D call TRBD1 (5 bases). V lost 8 bases and J 2 bases, leaving 10 bases between the germline ends. The CDR3 contains 13 residues. Looked up from germline, CDR1 is MDHEN and CDR2 is SYDVKM. The CDR3 here is CASWGRGNQPQHF. The DNA of the CDR3 is TGTGCCAGCTGGGGCAGGGGCAATCAGCCCCAGCATTTT.

In its sample, this clone was seen once. This chain joins TRBV29-1 and TRBJ2-5; 9 bases agree with TRBD1. Germline V gene lookup returns CDR1 SQVTM and CDR2 ANQGSEA. The CDR3 extends over 12 amino acids. Unmatched junction bases numbered 4, after V lost 6 bases and J lost 5 bases. The CDR3 DNA follows: TGCAGCGTGGGGACAGGGTGGGAGACCCAGTACTTC. It encodes CSVGTGWETQYF. Combining the CDR3 with reference TRBV29-1 and TRBJ2-5 gives the whole variable domain SAVISQKPSRDICQRGTSLTIQCQVDSQVTMMFWYRQQPGQSLTLIATANQGSEATYESGFVIDKFPISRPNLTFSTLTVSNMSPEDSSIYLCSVGTGWETQYFGPGTRLLVL.

The chain joins TRBV6-1 to TRBJ2-1; D possibly corresponds to TRBD2 (6 bases). CDR1 and CDR2 from the germline V gene are MNHNS and SASEGT. V shed 7 bases and J shed 7 bases, with 20 bases lying between them. This CDR3 is built from 15 residues. The CDR3 DNA is TGTGCCAGCACGATGCCCGGAGGGCCTTTTAATGAGCAGTTCTTC. Protein sequence: CASTMPGGPFNEQFF.

The genes are TRBV19 and TRBJ1-2; 7 bases align to TRBD1. CDR3 length equals 13 residues. With 2 bases clipped from V and 4 bases from J, the junction kept 1 base outside the gene matches. Germline V gene lookup returns CDR1 LNHDA and CDR2 SQIVND (reference sequence). CDR3 coding DNA: TGTGCCAGTAGTATAAGACAGGGCTATGGCTACACCTTC. It encodes CASSIRQGYGYTF.

The chain carries TRBV5-1 and TRBJ2-2; 10 nucleotides line up with TRBD2. V was clipped by 2 bases and J by 6 bases; unmatched bases: 10. CDR1 SGHRS and CDR2 YFSETQ come from the germline V gene. The CDR3 is 17 residues long. CDR3 sequence reads: CASSFGPSGSGSGELFF. Here the CDR3 DNA reads TGCGCCAGCAGCTTTGGTCCTAGCGGGAGTGGTTCCGGGGAGCTGTTTTTT.

The chain couples TRBV6-1 to TRBJ2-7; D not certain. CDR1 and CDR2 from the germline V gene are MNHNS and SASEGT. This CDR3 spans 13 amino acids. Trimming shortened V by 2 bases and J by 2 bases, and 7 bases separated the two germline ends. The CDR3 DNA reads TGTGCCAGCAGTGAATTGGCAGCCTACGAGCAGTACTTC. Translated, it gives CASSELAAYEQYF.

In its sample, this clone was seen once. The chain is built from TRBV7-9 and TRBJ2-2, with a tentative D call TRBD2 (6 bases). The CDR3 is 15 amino acids. Trimming took off 2 bases at V and 0 bases at J, with 7 bases between the two ends. In germline, CDR1 is SEHNR, CDR2 FQNEAQ (reference sequence). The DNA of the CDR3 is TGTGCCAGCAGCTTACTAGCGCCGAACACCGGGGAGCTGTTTTTT. Encoded protein: CASSLLAPNTGELFF.

This chain links TRBV4-3 with TRBJ2-2, with 9 bases matching TRBD2. This CDR3 region has 16 residues. The germline V gene encodes CDR1 LGHNA and CDR2 YSLEER. The V gene end was trimmed by 1 base and the J gene end by 4 bases; junction bases not matched to a gene: 4. In DNA form, the CDR3 reads TGCGCCAGCAGCCAAGGACTAGCGGAGAGCACCGGGGAGCTGTTTTTT. As protein: CASSQGLAESTGELFF.

The chain links TRBV5-4 to TRBJ1-2, with unresolved D. Germline CDR1 reads SGHNT; CDR2 reads YYREEE (reference sequence). V lost 1 base and J 7 bases, leaving 11 bases between the germline ends. The length of the CDR3 is 13 residues. CDR3: CASSLSALSGYTF. CDR3 bases: TGTGCCAGCAGCTTGTCCGCCTTAAGTGGCTACACCTTC.